The 23 T cell receptor beta chains presented below share a single source sample, sequenced in a study of Graves' ophthalmopathy and Graves' hyperthyroidism. The study amplified TCR beta CDR3 regions using RNA transcripts. Second-round multiplex PCR came after a first-round RT-PCR that employed HTBI primers. MiXCR was run by TCRdb on the multiplex PCR reads, yielding one entry per CDR3 protein. The data show 210,000 or so distinct CDR3 sequences, over 25% seen once. The sample consisted of peripheral blood. The receptor set was obtained from a man aged 45-60 years with Graves' ophthalmopathy.

This chain uses TRBV25-1 with TRBJ1-1, with 7 bases aligning to TRBD1. CDR3 size: 15 residues. Germline loops: CDR1 MGHDK, CDR2 SYGVNS. V was pared by 0 bases and J by 6 bases, with 7 bases of the junction left unmatched. DNA of the CDR3: TGTGCCAGCAGTGAATATACAGGGGTGAGCTCTGAAGCTTTCTTT. This translates into CASSEYTGVSSEAFF.

The J gene is TRBJ1-2, the V gene TRBV28; possibly TRBD1 for D (6 bases). V was clipped by 3 bases and J by 2 bases, with 13 bases between them. The germline gives CDR1 MDHEN, CDR2 SYDVKM. The CDR3 is 15 residues long. The CDR3 is CASSFTVGQNYGYTF. Written as DNA, the CDR3 is TGTGCCAGCAGTTTTACTGTCGGACAGAACTATGGCTACACCTTC.

The chain couples TRBV6-1 to TRBJ1-1; 9 bases are a match to TRBD1. Germline V gene sequence: CDR1 MNHNS, CDR2 SASEGT. The CDR3 runs to 15 residues. The ends lost 6 bases at V and 6 bases at J; junction bases unmatched: 11. The CDR3 loop is CASRSQGALTAEAFF. The CDR3 coding sequence is TGTGCCAGCAGGTCACAGGGGGCGCTTACGGCTGAAGCTTTCTTT.

The sample holds many counts of this clonotype. The rearrangement joins TRBV29-1 to TRBJ1-1; D ambiguous. The length of the CDR3 is 11 residues. V was shortened by 5 bases and J by 1 base, with 5 bases between the two germline ends. Looked up from germline, CDR1 is SQVTM and CDR2 is ANQGSEA. The CDR3 loop is CSVRENTEAFF. The CDR3 DNA is TGCAGCGTTCGGGAGAACACTGAAGCTTTCTTT.

This clonotype was seen repeatedly, ten times or more. V gene TRBV7-2 combines with J gene TRBJ1-6; D is uncertain. Trimming stripped 4 bases from V and 4 bases from J, with 8 bases between. This CDR3 is 14 amino acids long. CDR1 SGHTA and CDR2 FQGNSA come from the germline V gene. The CDR3 here is CASSWTGYNSPLHF. As DNA, the CDR3 is TGTGCCAGCAGCTGGACGGGATATAATTCACCCCTCCACTTT.

This clonotype was picked up many times. This chain joins TRBV11-2 and TRBJ2-7; TRBD2 matches at 12 bases. This CDR3 contains 18 residues. Germline CDR1 and CDR2: SGHAT and FQNNGV. The ends lost 5 bases at V and 0 bases at J; junction bases unmatched: 11. CDR3 loop: CASSPEILAGGSSYEQYF. CDR3 sequence (DNA): TGTGCCAGCAGCCCGGAGATTCTAGCGGGAGGGAGCTCCTACGAGCAGTACTTC.

This clonotype was counted many times. The chain employs TRBV20-1 and TRBJ1-1; D call uncertain. Trimming pared 0 bases from V and 0 bases from J, leaving 11 bases between. Germline V gene data show CDR1 as DFQATT and CDR2 as SNEGSKA (reference sequence). This CDR3 has 15 residues. CDR3 bases: TGCAGTGCTAGAGATCTAAGACGGATGAACACTGAAGCTTTCTTT. The encoded protein is CSARDLRRMNTEAFF.

This clonotype showed up just a few times. The V call is TRBV6-2 or TRBV6-3, the J call TRBJ1-2; no clear D gene. V was trimmed by 6 bases and J by 2 bases, leaving 10 bases between them. From germline, CDR1 is MNHEY and CDR2 SVGEGT. The CDR3 extends over 13 amino acids. The CDR3 bases are TGTGCCAGCAGCTACGACTACAACTATGGCTACACCTTC. Translation gives CASSYDYNYGYTF.

The table lists this clonotype with many counts. The genes are TRBV12-3 or TRBV12-4 and TRBJ2-2; 11 positions match TRBD1. Trimming took 3 bases from V and 6 from J; bases not matched to a gene: 3. The CDR3 spans 15 residues. The CDR3 DNA reads as TGTGCCAGCAGTTTCGGGACAGGGGGGTCCGGGGAGCTGTTTTTT. This gives the protein CASSFGTGGSGELFF.

The gene calls are TRBV6-2 or TRBV6-3 and TRBJ2-7; the D gene is possibly TRBD1 (6 bases). CDR1 is MNHEY and CDR2 is SVGEGT in the germline V gene. CDR3 length: 14 amino acids. Trimming took off 7 bases at V and 2 bases at J, with 15 bases between the two ends. The CDR3 loop reads CASMDRLLTYEQYF. DNA of the CDR3: TGTGCCAGCATGGACAGACTGCTTACCTACGAGCAGTACTTC.

The chain is built from TRBV19 and TRBJ1-1; possible D gene TRBD1, 6 bases. The length of the CDR3 is 12 residues. V was shortened by 9 bases and J by 1 base, with 9 bases between the two germline ends. The V gene's germline CDR1 is LNHDA and CDR2 SQIVND (reference sequence). CDR3 nucleotides: TGTGCCAGCGGACAGACGAACACTGAAGCTTTCTTT. This translates into CASGQTNTEAFF.

This clonotype was found many times. The rearrangement uses TRBV12-3 or TRBV12-4 and TRBJ1-2; perhaps TRBD1 as D (5 bases). With 5 bases removed from V and 4 bases from J, the gap between germline ends came to 14 bases. This CDR3 region has 14 residues. The CDR3 is CASSPPGSSYGYTF. Here the CDR3 DNA reads TGTGCCAGCAGTCCGCCAGGGTCCAGCTATGGCTACACCTTC.

Ten or more counts support this clonotype. One end of the junction does not line up with germline, which may come from a read error. The chain is built from TRBV19 and TRBJ1-6; possibly TRBD1 for D (5 bases). Germline lookup yields CDR1 LNHDA and CDR2 SQIVND (reference sequence). The CDR3 consists of 19 residues. CDR3 loop: CTSNARRTTPFSYNSPLHF. DNA for the CDR3: TGTACCAGTAATGCCCGACGGACAACTCCCTTCTCCTATAATTCACCCCTCCACTTT. Complete variable domain (other parts from reference TRBV19 and TRBJ1-6): DGGITQSPKYLFRKEGQNVTLSCEQNLNHDAMYWYRQDPGQGLRLIYYSQIVNDFQKGDIAEGYSVSREKKESFPLTVTSAQKNPTAFYLCTSNARRTTPFSYNSPLHFGNGTRLTVT.

This clonotype was detected many times. The genes are TRBV7-8 and TRBJ2-2; TRBD2 matches 9 bases. Germline V gene lookup returns CDR1 SGHVS and CDR2 FQNEAQ. J was trimmed by 0 bases and V by 4 bases; bases with no gene match: 3. The CDR3 contains 16 residues. CDR3 protein: CASSSGLATNTGELFF. DNA of the CDR3: TGTGCCAGCAGCTCGGGACTAGCAACGAACACCGGGGAGCTGTTTTTT.

This clonotype was detected ten times or more. The chain combines TRBV6-5 with TRBJ1-1, with D possibly matching TRBD1 (6 bases). V lost 4 bases and J lost 2, with 11 bases in between. Looked up from germline, CDR1 is MNHEY and CDR2 is SVGAGI. This CDR3 is built from 14 residues. The CDR3 loop is CASSFHRANTEAFF. CDR3 nucleotide sequence: TGTGCCAGCAGTTTCCACAGGGCCAACACTGAAGCTTTCTTT.

This clonotype was seen many times. One junction end disagrees with the germline gene, perhaps due to a read error. V and J are TRBV4-1 and TRBJ2-4, with D possibly TRBD2 on 5 matching bases. The CDR3 extends over 18 amino acids. Germline-derived CDR1 and CDR2 are MGHRA and YSYEKL. Written as DNA, the CDR3 is TGCGCCAGCAGCCAAGTTGGCCGAGAATCGAGGGCCAAAAACATTCGGTACTTC. Translating gives CASSQVGRESRAKNIRYF.

The table lists this clonotype with many counts. This sequence joins TRBV7-6 and TRBJ2-7, with D tentatively TRBD1 (6 bases). Germline assignment: CDR1 SGHVS and CDR2 FNYEAQ. V lost 4 bases, J lost 3 bases, and 22 bases lay in between. The CDR3 length is 17 residues. Here the CDR3 DNA reads TGTGCCAGCAGCTCAGCGATAAGAGGGGGACGAAACTACGAGCAGTACTTC. Its translation: CASSSAIRGGRNYEQYF.

This chain uses TRBV19 with TRBJ2-2; 8 bases are shared with TRBD2. Germline assignment: CDR1 LNHDA and CDR2 SQIVND (reference sequence). The CDR3 consists of 17 residues. The V segment lost 3 bases and the J segment 1 base; nucleotides outside the gene matches: 7. CDR3 protein: CASSMPPGLGNTGELFF. The CDR3 nucleotides are TGTGCCAGTAGTATGCCGCCGGGACTAGGGAACACCGGGGAGCTGTTTTTT.

This clonotype was detected ten times or more. CDR3 protein: CASSQEKGVEQYF. DNA for the CDR3: TGCGCCAGCAGCCAAGAGAAGGGGGTCGAGCAGTACTTC. The V gene is TRBV4-3, the J gene TRBJ2-7; the D gene is possibly TRBD1 (6 bases). The germline V gene has CDR1 LGHNA and CDR2 YSLEER. The V end was cut by 0 bases, the J end by 6 bases, with 9 bases between. The CDR3 extends over 13 amino acids.

The chain joins TRBV6-1 to TRBJ1-1, with no clear D. CDR1 is MNHNS, CDR2 SASEGT, per germline. V lost 0 bases, J lost 10 bases, and 9 bases lay in between. The CDR3 spans 12 residues. The CDR3 loop reads CASSEALTRAFF. The CDR3 nucleotides are TGTGCCAGCAGTGAAGCACTTACAAGAGCTTTCTTT.

A single count supports this clonotype. This rearrangement joins TRBV6-2 or TRBV6-3 to TRBJ2-7; the D gene is possibly TRBD1 (5 bases). This CDR3 spans 18 amino acids. V was clipped by 2 bases and J by 1 base, with 21 bases between them. In germline, CDR1 is MNHEY, CDR2 SVGEGT. The CDR3 region is CASSYHPGITGLSYEQYF. In DNA form, the CDR3 reads TGTGCCAGCAGTTACCACCCAGGCATTACAGGTTTATCCTACGAGCAGTACTTC.

The CDR3 nucleotides are TGTGCCAGCAGTTTAAACCAGGGTGGTGGCTACACCTTC. Its protein is CASSLNQGGGYTF. V gene TRBV12-3 or TRBV12-4 combines with J gene TRBJ1-2; D is possibly TRBD1 (5 bases). With 2 bases removed from V and 7 bases from J, the gap between germline ends came to 11 bases. This CDR3 spans 13 amino acids.

This clonotype came up many times. The chain carries TRBV28 and TRBJ2-7; 8 bases fit TRBD1. The CDR3 consists of 14 residues. The germline CDR1 and CDR2 sequences are MDHEN and SYDVKM. The J segment lost 6 bases and the V segment lost 5 bases, leaving 9 bases of the junction unmatched. CDR3 sequence: CASSPGQGPSEQYF. DNA of the CDR3: TGTGCCAGCAGTCCCGGACAGGGACCCTCCGAGCAGTACTTC. Full variable domain (outside the CDR3, taken from reference TRBV28 and TRBJ2-7): DVKVTQSSRYLVKRTGEKVFLECVQDMDHENMFWYRQDPGLGLRLIYFSYDVKMKEKGDIPEGYSVSREKKERFSLILESASTNQTSMYLCASSPGQGPSEQYFGPGTRLTVT.